The 10 T cell receptor beta chains below all came from one sample that was sequenced in a study of shared clonotypes between healthy human individuals. TCRdb's copy holds only in-frame clones and misses some; the assay was immunoSEQ multiplex PCR. The repertoire holds 1.5 million to 1.9 million clones, with around 98% as singletons. Sequenced input: naive CD4+ T cells sorted from blood. The subset denotes: CD45RA+ positively selected. The receptors come from a man aged 30 to 39 in good health.

As concerns this clone: The sample contains more than one DNA sequence encoding this CDR3. The rearrangement uses TRBV25-1 and TRBJ2-6; D is possibly TRBD2 (6 bases). Germline CDR1 reads MGHDK; CDR2 reads SYGVNS. The CDR3 spans 16 residues. Trimming left V 0 bases short and J 1 base short, with 7 bases between. In DNA form, the CDR3 reads TGTGCCAGCAGTGAATATCGGGGGTCTGGGGCCAACGTCCTGACTTTC. Translated: CASSEYRGSGANVLTF.

The CDR3 DNA reads TGTGCCAGTAAACGGGACAGGGGGAATGGCGAGCAGTACTTC. Translation: CASKRDRGNGEQYF. The chain uses TRBV2 and TRBJ2-7; 11 bases line up with TRBD1. The junction had 10 bases not matched to a gene; V was cut back by 9 bases and J by 6 bases. The V gene's germline CDR1 is SNHLY and CDR2 FYNNEI. The CDR3 is 14 amino acids.

The chain links TRBV6-5 to TRBJ2-7; 15 bases are a match to TRBD2. With V trimmed by 5 bases and J by 7 bases, 6 bases remained unmatched. The CDR3 runs 15 residues. The germline CDR1 and CDR2 sequences are MNHEY and SVGAGI. The CDR3 DNA reads as TGTGCCAGCAGTCCCGGGACTAGCGGGAGGAGAGAGCAGTACTTC. This translates into CASSPGTSGRREQYF.

The chain employs TRBV6-1 and TRBJ2-3; D remains ambiguous. Per germline, CDR1 MNHNS and CDR2 SASEGT. V was pared by 4 bases and J by 0 bases, with 8 bases between. The CDR3 sequence is 14 residues long. CDR3 in amino acids: CASSVRSSTDTQYF. The CDR3 DNA is TGTGCCAGCAGTGTTAGGTCTAGCACAGATACGCAGTATTTT.

V and J are TRBV4-1 and TRBJ2-2; the match to TRBD2 covers 13 bases. With 8 bases clipped from V and 4 bases from J, the junction kept 4 bases outside the gene matches. Germline CDR1 MGHRA, CDR2 YSYEKL. The CDR3 is 15 residues long. DNA of the CDR3: TGCGCCAGCGCACGACTAGCGGGAGGCACCGGGGAGCTGTTTTTT. Encoded protein: CASARLAGGTGELFF.

The chain uses TRBV6-6 and TRBJ2-1, with 9 bases lining up with TRBD2. The CDR3 runs to 16 residues. The ends lost 5 bases at V and 8 bases at J; junction bases unmatched: 13. Germline loops: CDR1 MNHNY, CDR2 SVGAGI (reference sequence). As DNA, the CDR3 is TGTGCCAGCAGTCGAAGACTAGCGGACCTTCGCTATGAGCAGTTCTTC. It encodes CASSRRLADLRYEQFF.

The rearrangement uses TRBV27 and TRBJ2-7; the D gene could be TRBD1 or TRBD2 (5 bases each). This CDR3 has 16 residues. Trimming cost V 2 bases and J 2 bases, with 16 bases left between them. Germline CDR1 reads MNHEY; CDR2 reads SMNVEV (reference sequence). CDR3 sequence: CASSLGGSWTTYEQYF. Here the CDR3 DNA reads TGTGCCAGCAGTTTAGGAGGTAGCTGGACAACCTACGAGCAGTACTTC.

The chain links TRBV5-1 to TRBJ2-7, with a possible D match to TRBD2 (5 bases). V lost 4 bases and J 0 bases, leaving 11 bases between the germline ends. The CDR3 sequence is 14 residues long. From germline, CDR1 is SGHRS and CDR2 YFSETQ. CDR3 residues: CASSAPGISYEQYF. In DNA form, the CDR3 reads TGCGCCAGCAGCGCCCCGGGGATCTCCTACGAGCAGTACTTC.

This chain links TRBV7-9 with TRBJ2-1; D is undetermined. The germline CDR1 and CDR2 sequences are SEHNR and FQNEAQ (reference sequence). The CDR3 extends over 13 amino acids. Trimming stripped 8 bases from V and 0 bases from J, with 8 bases between. For the CDR3, the DNA is TGTGCCAGCCCCACCCTCTCCTACAATGAGCAGTTCTTC. This translates into CASPTLSYNEQFF.

The chain is built from TRBV18 and TRBJ2-7; 7 nucleotides agree with TRBD1. The V gene end was trimmed by 6 bases and the J gene end by 2 bases; junction bases not matched to a gene: 10. The CDR3 contains 15 residues. CDR1 and CDR2 from the germline V gene are KGHSH and LQKENI. The CDR3 region has the DNA TGTGCCAGCTCGCCCGACAGGGCCGGCCCCTACGAGCAGTACTTC. Translating gives CASSPDRAGPYEQYF.